These 29 T cell receptor beta chains came from one sample sequenced in a study of shared clonotypes between healthy human individuals. The table came from immunoSEQ multiplex PCR; TCRdb's copy has only in-frame clones and leaves some out. The sample holds about 2.1 million clones, roughly 91% seen once. The naive CD8 fraction comprised CD45RO-negative cells positively selected for CCR7 and excluded terminally differentiated effector memory CD45RA+ cells. Specimen: naive CD8+ T cells from PBMCs. The receptors shown here come from a man between 18 and 29 years old in good health. Some clones in this sample may be carry-over from other donors' samples.

The V gene is TRBV19, the J gene TRBJ1-5, with D maybe TRBD1 (5 bases). This CDR3 contains 15 residues. Germline V gene sequence: CDR1 LNHDA, CDR2 SQIVND (reference sequence). Between the trimmed V and J ends, which lost 1 base and 0 bases, there was a span of 7 bases. The CDR3 here is CASSIGDGSNQPQHF. For the CDR3, the DNA is TGTGCCAGTAGTATAGGGGACGGTAGCAATCAGCCCCAGCATTTT.

The CDR3 DNA is TGTGCCTGGAGGGGCCCAGGACATCTTTACTACGAGCAGTACTTC. Protein product: CAWRGPGHLYYEQYF. The chain is built from TRBV30 and TRBJ2-7; possible D gene TRBD1, 5 bases. The germline CDR1 and CDR2 sequences are GTSNPN and SVGIG (reference sequence). The CDR3 loop spans 15 amino acids. Trimming left V 3 bases short and J 3 bases short, with 18 bases between.

The rearrangement uses TRBV7-6 and TRBJ2-5; 8 bases fit TRBD2. The CDR3 is 17 residues long. CDR1 and CDR2 (germline): SGHVS, FNYEAQ. Losses at the gene ends were 5 bases for V and 2 bases for J; bases not matched to a gene: 13. The CDR3 DNA follows: TGTGCCAGCAGCCCGACAACGACGAGCGGGGGTCAAGAGACCCAGTACTTC. It encodes CASSPTTTSGGQETQYF. Based on the CDR3 plus reference TRBV7-6 and TRBJ2-5, the full variable domain is GAGVSQSPRYKVTKRGQDVALRCDPISGHVSLYWYRQALGQGPEFLTYFNYEAQQDKSGLPNDRFSAERPEGSISTLTIQRTEQRDSAMYRCASSPTTTSGGQETQYFGPGTRLLVL.

The V gene is TRBV7-9, the J gene TRBJ1-2; possible D gene TRBD1, 5 bases. CDR1 SEHNR and CDR2 FQNEAQ come from the germline V gene (reference sequence). The V end was cut by 5 bases, the J end by 8 bases, with 9 bases between. This CDR3 region has 11 residues. The CDR3 DNA reads TGTGCCAGCAGCCCCGGGACGGGCTACACCTTC. Amino acids: CASSPGTGYTF. Filled out from reference TRBV7-9 and TRBJ1-2, the complete variable domain reads DTGVSQNPRHKITKRGQNVTFRCDPISEHNRLYWYRQTLGQGPEFLTYFQNEAQLEKSRLLSDRFSAERPKGSFSTLEIQRTEQGDSAMYLCASSPGTGYTFGSGTRLTVV.

This clone was picked up one time. The V call is TRBV7-3, the J call TRBJ2-1, with TRBD2 matching 7 bases. Germline V gene lookup returns CDR1 SGHTA and CDR2 FQGTGA. The V gene end was trimmed by 2 bases and the J gene end by 6 bases; junction bases not matched to a gene: 7. This CDR3 contains 15 residues. The chain's CDR3 is CASSLAGVAFNEQFF. CDR3 bases: TGTGCCAGCAGCTTAGCGGGAGTGGCATTCAATGAGCAGTTCTTC. The variable domain in full, completed from reference TRBV7-3 and TRBJ2-1, reads GAGVSQTPSNKVTEKGKYVELRCDPISGHTALYWYRQSLGQGPEFLIYFQGTGAADDSGLPNDRFFAVRPEGSVSTLKIQRTERGDSAVYLCASSLAGVAFNEQFFGPGTRLTVL.

The table lists this clone with a count of one. This CDR3 is also generated by other DNA sequences in the sample. The chain has TRBV7-2 and TRBJ2-1; possible D gene TRBD2, 5 bases. V was trimmed by 1 base and J by 7 bases, leaving 8 bases between them. The CDR3 is 13 residues long. CDR1 and CDR2 from the germline V gene are SGHTA and FQGNSA. DNA for the CDR3: TGTGCCAGCAGCTTAGGAGGGTGGAATGAGCAGTTCTTC. It codes for CASSLGGWNEQFF.

V and J are TRBV6-4 and TRBJ1-4; D is ambiguous. The CDR3 has 12 amino acids. V shed 2 bases and J shed 11 bases, with 9 bases lying between them. Per germline, CDR1 MRHNA and CDR2 SNTAGT. The CDR3 region is CASSDGGEKLFF. The DNA of the CDR3 is TGTGCCAGCAGTGACGGTGGCGAGAAACTGTTTTTT.

The CDR3 DNA follows: TGTGCCAGTAGTATATTCAGGGAGATAGCCGGGGAGCTGTTTTTT. Its translation is CASSIFREIAGELFF. This sequence joins TRBV19 and TRBJ2-2, with D possibly called TRBD1 or TRBD2 (5 bases each). Per germline, CDR1 LNHDA and CDR2 SQIVND (reference sequence). CDR3 length equals 15 residues. Between the trimmed V and J ends, which lost 2 bases and 6 bases, there was a span of 13 bases. Filled out from reference TRBV19 and TRBJ2-2, the complete variable domain reads DGGITQSPKYLFRKEGQNVTLSCEQNLNHDAMYWYRQDPGQGLRLIYYSQIVNDFQKGDIAEGYSVSREKKESFPLTVTSAQKNPTAFYLCASSIFREIAGELFFGEGSRLTVL.

The chain has TRBV5-1 and TRBJ1-1; TRBD1 aligns across 10 bases. V was clipped by 0 bases and J by 6 bases; unmatched bases: 8. CDR3 length: 16 amino acids. CDR1 is SGHRS and CDR2 is YFSETQ in the germline V gene. The CDR3 protein is CASSLAEGQGWAEAFF. CDR3 nucleotide sequence: TGCGCCAGCAGCTTGGCCGAGGGACAGGGGTGGGCTGAAGCTTTCTTT.

This chain joins TRBV27 and TRBJ2-7; TRBD1 is a possible D gene (5 bases). The CDR3 is made up of 16 amino acids. The V gene lost 6 bases and the J gene lost 7 bases, with 25 bases spanning the gap. Germline V gene data show CDR1 as MNHEY and CDR2 as SMNVEV (reference sequence). This CDR3 is CASRRNRRRFWKEQYF. DNA of the CDR3: TGTGCCAGCAGAAGAAACAGGAGACGTTTTTGGAAAGAGCAGTACTTC.

The CDR3 region is CASSQQLAGGYNEQFF. The CDR3 DNA follows: TGTGCCAGCAGCCAACAACTAGCGGGAGGGTACAATGAGCAGTTCTTC. The chain employs TRBV7-6 and TRBJ2-1, with 13 nucleotides matching TRBD2. Trimming removed 5 bases from V and 4 bases from J; junction bases left unmatched: 5. Germline V lookup: CDR1 SGHVS, CDR2 FNYEAQ. This CDR3 spans 16 amino acids.

The chain is built from TRBV9 and TRBJ2-1, with 15 positions matching TRBD2. V was pared by 4 bases and J by 3 bases, with 17 bases of the junction left unmatched. The CDR3 covers 21 residues. Per germline, CDR1 SGDLS and CDR2 YYNGEE. The CDR3 sequence: CASSHPTGLAGGGEGYNEQFF. DNA of the CDR3: TGTGCCAGCAGCCATCCGACGGGACTAGCGGGAGGTGGGGAGGGCTACAATGAGCAGTTCTTC.

This chain connects TRBV5-6 to TRBJ1-1, with D unresolved. Germline loops: CDR1 SGHDT, CDR2 YYEEEE. The CDR3 spans 16 residues. V was shortened by 4 bases and J by 6 bases, with 22 bases between the two germline ends. The CDR3 region is CASSRPSPPGVAEAFF. CDR3 DNA: TGTGCCAGCAGCCGACCCAGTCCGCCTGGGGTAGCTGAAGCTTTCTTT.

The gene calls are TRBV11-2 and TRBJ1-1, with 8 bases aligning to TRBD1. Germline trimming cut 4 bases from V and 7 bases from J; bases unmatched to any gene: 11. Germline-derived CDR1 and CDR2 are SGHAT and FQNNGV. CDR3 length: 15 residues. The CDR3 nucleotides read TGTGCCAGCAGCTCTAGCGGCAGGGGGCTAGGTGAAGCTTTCTTT. Its translation: CASSSSGRGLGEAFF.

The chain couples TRBV6-5 to TRBJ1-5, with D unclear. The CDR3 is 14 amino acids. Germline values: CDR1 MNHEY, CDR2 SVGAGI. V was pared by 4 bases and J by 7 bases, with 14 bases between. The CDR3 DNA follows: TGTGCCAGCAGTTTGGGGTCAGGCAGACAGCCCCAGCATTTT. It yields the protein CASSLGSGRQPQHF.

This clone was detected a few times. The chain combines TRBV9 with TRBJ2-2; 9 bases map to TRBD2. The CDR3 contains 17 residues. The V segment lost 0 bases and the J segment 6 bases; nucleotides outside the gene matches: 9. Germline lookup yields CDR1 SGDLS and CDR2 YYNGEE. CDR3 in amino acids: CASSVAGLAGPAGELFF. In DNA, the CDR3 is TGTGCCAGCAGCGTAGCTGGGCTAGCGGGGCCCGCCGGGGAGCTGTTTTTT.

The gene calls are TRBV7-9 and TRBJ2-2; 11 bases are a match to TRBD2. The ends lost 3 bases at V and 3 bases at J; junction bases unmatched: 12. CDR1 is SEHNR and CDR2 is FQNEAQ in the germline V gene (reference sequence). The CDR3 is 19 residues long. The CDR3 DNA reads as TGTGCCAGCAGCTTTCTGGCCCTAGCGGGAGGACTATACACCGGGGAGCTGTTTTTT. Protein product: CASSFLALAGGLYTGELFF.

This chain links TRBV7-3 with TRBJ2-2; D is perhaps TRBD2 (5 bases). The CDR3 loop spans 13 amino acids. The germline gives CDR1 SGHTA, CDR2 FQGTGA. V gave up 5 bases and J gave up 8 bases, with 12 bases separating them. The CDR3 nucleotides are TGTGCCAGCAGCCCCCTGGGAGCGGGGGAGCTGTTTTTT. This codes for CASSPLGAGELFF.

Notes on this clone: This CDR3 is also generated by other DNA sequences in the sample. The genes are TRBV27 and TRBJ1-5, with D possibly TRBD1 on 5 matching bases. This CDR3 has 14 residues. Germline-derived CDR1 and CDR2 are MNHEY and SMNVEV (reference sequence). V lost 3 bases and J lost 4, with 10 bases in between. The CDR3, as DNA: TGTGCCAGCAGTTTTCCAGGGCCAAATCAGCCCCAGCATTTT. It specifies CASSFPGPNQPQHF.

This chain links TRBV27 with TRBJ2-5; D ambiguous. The CDR3 is made up of 13 amino acids. Trimming took 1 base from V and 5 from J, leaving 8 bases between them. The V gene's germline CDR1 is MNHEY and CDR2 SMNVEV (reference sequence). CDR3 sequence reads: CASSLWGMETQYF. The CDR3 DNA reads TGTGCCAGCAGTTTATGGGGAATGGAGACCCAGTACTTC.

This clone was detected only once. The J gene is TRBJ2-2, the V gene TRBV28; D uncertain. The germline V gene encodes CDR1 MDHEN and CDR2 SYDVKM. CDR3 length: 13 residues. With 3 bases removed from V and 5 bases from J, the gap between germline ends came to 7 bases. The CDR3 DNA is TGTGCCAGCAGTTTGGTAGTTACCGGGGAGCTGTTTTTT. Its protein product is CASSLVVTGELFF.

The chain couples TRBV27 to TRBJ1-1; D is perhaps TRBD1 (6 bases). The germline V gene has CDR1 MNHEY and CDR2 SMNVEV (reference sequence). With 2 bases removed from V and 4 bases from J, the gap between germline ends came to 11 bases. The CDR3 length is 14 residues. For the CDR3, the DNA is TGTGCCAGCAGTTTAGGGGGGCCGGGCACTGAAGCTTTCTTT. Its protein product is CASSLGGPGTEAFF.

V usage is TRBV5-6 and J usage is TRBJ2-7; 9 bases agree with TRBD1. Germline V gives CDR1 SGHDT, CDR2 YYEEEE. The CDR3 totals 13 residues. The V and J ends lost 4 bases and 6 bases, in that order; junction bases with no gene match: 5. CDR3: CASSGDRVSEQYF. CDR3 nucleotide sequence: TGTGCCAGCAGCGGGGACAGGGTAAGCGAGCAGTACTTC.

The genes are TRBV5-1 and TRBJ2-5, with TRBD1 matching over 9 bases. After removal of 0 bases from V and 5 bases from J, the junction contained 8 bases not matched to a gene. The CDR3 has 16 amino acids. CDR1 is SGHRS and CDR2 is YFSETQ in the germline V gene. The CDR3 spells CASSLEGQGVLETQYF. CDR3 DNA: TGCGCCAGCAGCTTGGAGGGACAGGGTGTATTGGAGACCCAGTACTTC.

The gene calls are TRBV27 and TRBJ2-1; D ambiguous. The CDR3 length is 15 residues. The V gene lost 1 base and the J gene lost 9 bases, with 16 bases spanning the gap. Germline V gene data show CDR1 as MNHEY and CDR2 as SMNVEV (reference sequence). In DNA, the CDR3 is TGTGCCAGCAGTTTATACCGGACCAGCGCCTTTGAGCAGTTCTTC. It codes for CASSLYRTSAFEQFF.

This chain connects TRBV11-1 to TRBJ2-5, with D unclear. The CDR3 extends over 15 amino acids. V lost 1 base and J 5 bases, leaving 14 bases between the germline ends. From germline, CDR1 is SGHAT and CDR2 FQDESV (reference sequence). The CDR3 DNA follows: TGTGCCAGCAGCTTAGGTGGGGTGATAGGGGAGACCCAGTACTTC. This sequence encodes CASSLGGVIGETQYF.

The J gene is TRBJ2-7, the V gene TRBV30; 9 bases match TRBD2. This CDR3 has 18 amino acids. Germline-derived CDR1 and CDR2 are GTSNPN and SVGIG (reference sequence). The V gene end was trimmed by 0 bases and the J gene end by 6 bases; junction bases not matched to a gene: 18. CDR3 residues: CAWSVPGTSTPTRVEQYF. The DNA for the CDR3 is TGTGCCTGGAGTGTCCCCGGGACTAGCACCCCTACGCGGGTCGAGCAGTACTTC.

Comments on this clone: A read error may produce the germline difference seen at one junction end. The V gene is TRBV2, the J gene TRBJ1-1, with 8 positions matching TRBD1. The CDR3 sequence is 13 residues long. The germline V gene encodes CDR1 SNHLY and CDR2 FYNNEI. The CDR3 DNA sequence: TGTGCCAGCAATGAAGGACAGGGAACTGAAGCTTTCTTT. This translates into CASNEGQGTEAFF.

The rearrangement joins TRBV11-2 to TRBJ2-5, with D possibly TRBD2 on 5 matching bases. CDR1 is SGHAT, CDR2 FQNNGV, per germline. V lost 7 bases and J 2 bases, leaving 20 bases between the germline ends. The CDR3 has 16 amino acids. CDR3 in DNA: TGTGCCAGCAACCCCCCCCGTCTGGGGAGACAAGAGACCCAGTACTTC. This translates into CASNPPRLGRQETQYF.